The text below deals with one TCR beta chain. These data originate in a study of blood T cell repertoires in COVID-19. V lost 6 bases to trimming and J lost 6 bases, with 15 bases between them. The germline CDR1 and CDR2 sequences are ENHRY and SYGVKD. The CDR3 is 14 residues long. TCRdb keeps only in-frame clones here, not all; method: immunoSEQ multiplex PCR. This table has under 350,000 clones, roughly 85% appearing once. This clonotype was obtained from a woman aged 35 to 49 with acute COVID-19. V and J are TRBV10-3 and TRBJ1-5; a weak D match, TRBD1 (6 bases). The sequenced material came from PBMCs or T cells enriched from blood (not recorded which). The CDR3 reads CAIRDTGKGQPQHF. The CDR3 nucleotides are TGTGCCATCAGGGACACAGGGAAGGGTCAGCCCCAGCATTTT.